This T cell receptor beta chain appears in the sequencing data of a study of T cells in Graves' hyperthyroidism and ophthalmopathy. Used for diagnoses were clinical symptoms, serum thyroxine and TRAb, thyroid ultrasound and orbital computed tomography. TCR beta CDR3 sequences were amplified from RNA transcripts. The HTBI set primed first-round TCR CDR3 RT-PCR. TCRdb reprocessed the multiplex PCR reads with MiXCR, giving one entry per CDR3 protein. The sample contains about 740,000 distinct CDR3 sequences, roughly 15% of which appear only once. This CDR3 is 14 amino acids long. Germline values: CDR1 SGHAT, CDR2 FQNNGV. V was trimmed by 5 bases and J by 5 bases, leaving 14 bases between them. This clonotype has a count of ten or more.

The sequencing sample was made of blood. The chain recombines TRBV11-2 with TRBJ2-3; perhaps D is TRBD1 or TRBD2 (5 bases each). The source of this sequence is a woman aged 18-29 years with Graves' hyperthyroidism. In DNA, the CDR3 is TGTGCCAGCAGCCCCACCCTGGGGGTAGATACGCAGTATTTT. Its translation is CASSPTLGVDTQYF.